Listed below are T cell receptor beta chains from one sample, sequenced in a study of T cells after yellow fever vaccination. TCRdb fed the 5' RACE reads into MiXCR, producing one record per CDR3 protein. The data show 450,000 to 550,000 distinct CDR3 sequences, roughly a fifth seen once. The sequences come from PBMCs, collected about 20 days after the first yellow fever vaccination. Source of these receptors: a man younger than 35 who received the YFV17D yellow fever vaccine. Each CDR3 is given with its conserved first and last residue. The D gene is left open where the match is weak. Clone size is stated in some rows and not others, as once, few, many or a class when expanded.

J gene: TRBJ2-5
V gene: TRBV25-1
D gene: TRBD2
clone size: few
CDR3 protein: CASSEWRAGGWETQYF
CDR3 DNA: TGTGCCAGCAGTGAATGGAGAGCGGGGGGTTGGGAGACCCAGTACTTC

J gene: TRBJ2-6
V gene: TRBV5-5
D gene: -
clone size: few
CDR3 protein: CASSLADAGDAGANVLTF
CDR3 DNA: TGTGCCAGCAGCTTGGCCGATGCAGGGGATGCTGGGGCCAACGTCCTGACTTTC

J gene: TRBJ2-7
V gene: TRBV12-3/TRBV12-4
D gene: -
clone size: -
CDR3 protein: CASSPSKYEQYF
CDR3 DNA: TGTGCCAGCAGTCCCTCAAAATACGAGCAGTACTTC

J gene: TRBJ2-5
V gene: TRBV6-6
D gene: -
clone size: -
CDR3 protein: CASSWEETQYF
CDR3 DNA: TGTGCCAGCAGTTGGGAAGAGACCCAGTACTTC

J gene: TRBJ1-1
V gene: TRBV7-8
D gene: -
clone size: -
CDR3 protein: CASSSSGTLRGEAFF
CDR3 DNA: TGTGCCAGCAGCTCGAGTGGGACTCTAAGGGGTGAAGCTTTCTTT

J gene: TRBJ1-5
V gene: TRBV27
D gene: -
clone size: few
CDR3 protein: CASSLRGHLNQPQHF
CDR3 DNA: TGTGCCAGCAGTTTGCGGGGACACCTAAATCAGCCCCAGCATTTT

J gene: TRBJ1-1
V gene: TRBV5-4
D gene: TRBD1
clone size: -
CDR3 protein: CASSSDRGAEAFF
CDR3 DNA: TGTGCCAGCAGCTCGGACAGGGGGGCTGAAGCTTTCTTT

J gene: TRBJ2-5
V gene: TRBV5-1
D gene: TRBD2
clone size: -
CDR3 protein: CASSQGTSEQETQYF
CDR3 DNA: TGCGCCAGCAGCCAAGGGACTAGCGAACAAGAGACCCAGTACTTC

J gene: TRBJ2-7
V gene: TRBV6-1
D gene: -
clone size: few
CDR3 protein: CASSIGGGRPYEQYF
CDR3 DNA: TGTGCCAGCAGTATTGGGGGGGGCCGTCCCTACGAGCAGTACTTC

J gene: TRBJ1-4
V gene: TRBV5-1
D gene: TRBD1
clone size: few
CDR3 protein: CASSLWTGDEKLFF
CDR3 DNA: TGCGCCAGCAGCCTATGGACAGGAGATGAAAAACTGTTTTTT

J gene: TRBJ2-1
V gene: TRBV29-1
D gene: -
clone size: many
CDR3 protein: CSVPNGRGLPSSYNEQFF
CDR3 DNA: TGCAGCGTGCCTAACGGCAGGGGTCTTCCGAGCTCCTACAATGAGCAGTTCTTC

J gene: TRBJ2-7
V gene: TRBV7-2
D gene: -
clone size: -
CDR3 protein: CASSSTAEQYF
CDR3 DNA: TGTGCCAGCAGCTCCACCGCCGAGCAGTACTTC

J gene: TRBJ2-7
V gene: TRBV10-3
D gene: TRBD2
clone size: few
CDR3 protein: CAITPNPAGGFSEQYF
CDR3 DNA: TGTGCCATCACCCCGAACCCAGCGGGGGGGTTTAGCGAGCAGTACTTC

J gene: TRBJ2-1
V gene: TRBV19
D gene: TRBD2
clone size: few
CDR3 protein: CASSIGLAGYNEQFF
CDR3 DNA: TGTGCCAGTAGTATAGGGCTAGCGGGATACAATGAGCAGTTCTTC

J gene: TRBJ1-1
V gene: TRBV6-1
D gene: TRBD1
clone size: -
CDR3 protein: CASRQGQGRAEAFF
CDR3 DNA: TGTGCCAGCAGACAGGGACAGGGTCGGGCTGAAGCTTTCTTT

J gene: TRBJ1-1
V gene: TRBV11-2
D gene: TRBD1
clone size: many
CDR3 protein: CASSFRGTEAFF
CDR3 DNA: TGTGCCAGCAGCTTCAGGGGGACTGAAGCTTTCTTT

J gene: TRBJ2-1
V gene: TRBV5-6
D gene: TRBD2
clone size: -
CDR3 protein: CASSLSGQRGSTFF
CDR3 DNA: TGTGCCAGCAGCTTGTCGGGCCAGCGGGGGAGTACGTTCTTC

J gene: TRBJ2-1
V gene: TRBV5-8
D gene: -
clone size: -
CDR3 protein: CASSLRGADNEQFF
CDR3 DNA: TGTGCCAGCAGCTTGAGGGGGGCCGACAATGAGCAGTTCTTC

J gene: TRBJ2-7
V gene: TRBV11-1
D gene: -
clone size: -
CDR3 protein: CASSFATGTYEQYF
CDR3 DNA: TGTGCCAGCAGCTTCGCGACAGGAACCTACGAGCAGTACTTC

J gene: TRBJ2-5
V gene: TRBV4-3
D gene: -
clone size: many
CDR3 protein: CASSQERGETQYF
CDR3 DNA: TGCGCCAGCAGCCAAGAAAGGGGAGAGACCCAGTACTTC

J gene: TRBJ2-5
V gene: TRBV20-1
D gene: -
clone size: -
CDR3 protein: CSGYSGLFQETQYF
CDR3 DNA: TGCAGTGGCTATTCGGGCCTTTTTCAAGAGACCCAGTACTTC

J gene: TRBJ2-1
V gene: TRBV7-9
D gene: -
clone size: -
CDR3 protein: CASTPIGGGPNEQFF
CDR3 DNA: TGTGCCAGCACCCCCATAGGAGGGGGACCCAATGAGCAGTTCTTC

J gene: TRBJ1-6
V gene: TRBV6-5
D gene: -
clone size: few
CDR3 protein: CASSYSRGLGSPLHF
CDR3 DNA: TGTGCCAGCAGTTACTCGAGAGGGTTAGGCTCACCCCTCCACTTT

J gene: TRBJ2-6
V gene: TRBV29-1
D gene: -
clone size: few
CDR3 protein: CSVEDRAGANVLTF
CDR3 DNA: TGCAGCGTTGAAGATAGGGCTGGGGCCAACGTCCTGACTTTC

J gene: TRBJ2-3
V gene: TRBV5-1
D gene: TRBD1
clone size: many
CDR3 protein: CASSLETYRGTDTQYF
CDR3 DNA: TGCGCCAGCAGCTTGGAGACTTACAGGGGGACAGATACGCAGTATTTT

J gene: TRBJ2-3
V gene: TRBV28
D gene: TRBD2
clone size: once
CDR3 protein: CASSLLAGMADTQYF
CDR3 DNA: TGTGCCAGCAGTTTACTAGCGGGGATGGCAGATACGCAGTATTTT

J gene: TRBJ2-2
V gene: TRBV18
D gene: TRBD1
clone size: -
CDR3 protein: CASRTGDNTGELFF
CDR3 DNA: TGTGCCAGTAGGACAGGAGATAACACCGGGGAGCTGTTTTTT

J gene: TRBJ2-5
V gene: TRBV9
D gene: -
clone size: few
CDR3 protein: CASTKQASFFQETQYF
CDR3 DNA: TGTGCCAGCACCAAACAGGCGTCCTTTTTCCAAGAGACCCAGTACTTC

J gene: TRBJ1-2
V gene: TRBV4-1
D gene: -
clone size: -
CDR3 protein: CASSPGFVYGYTF
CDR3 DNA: TGCGCCAGCAGCCCGGGGTTCGTCTATGGCTACACCTTC

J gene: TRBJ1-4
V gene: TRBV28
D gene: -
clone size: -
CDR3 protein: CASSLRAFNEKLFF
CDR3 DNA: TGTGCCAGCAGTTTGCGGGCGTTTAATGAAAAACTGTTTTTT

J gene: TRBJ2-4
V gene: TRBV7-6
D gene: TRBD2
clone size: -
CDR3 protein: CASSLWAGVGLKNIQYF
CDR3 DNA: TGTGCCAGCAGCTTATGGGCGGGGGTGGGACTCAAAAACATTCAGTACTTC

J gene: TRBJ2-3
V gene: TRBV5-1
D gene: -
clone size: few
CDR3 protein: CASIVEGTDTQYF
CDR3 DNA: TGCGCCAGCATAGTCGAGGGCACAGATACGCAGTATTTT

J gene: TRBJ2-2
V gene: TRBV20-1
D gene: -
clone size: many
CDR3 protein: CSARKNTGELFF
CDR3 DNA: TGCAGTGCTAGAAAGAACACCGGGGAGCTGTTTTTT

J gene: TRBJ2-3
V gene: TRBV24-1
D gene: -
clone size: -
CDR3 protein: CATSDPARGVDTQYF
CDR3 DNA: TGTGCCACCAGTGATCCCGCGAGGGGTGTAGATACGCAGTATTTT

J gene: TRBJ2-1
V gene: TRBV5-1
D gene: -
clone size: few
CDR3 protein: CASSLVPGSYNEQFF
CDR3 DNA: TGCGCCAGCAGCTTGGTCCCCGGCTCCTACAATGAGCAGTTCTTC

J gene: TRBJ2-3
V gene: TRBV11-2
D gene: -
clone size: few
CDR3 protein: CASSDGSAGAESTDTQYF
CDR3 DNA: TGTGCCAGCAGCGACGGGAGCGCGGGGGCTGAGAGCACAGATACGCAGTATTTT

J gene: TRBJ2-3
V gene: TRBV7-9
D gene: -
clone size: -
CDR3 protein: CASSSLAVTDTQYF
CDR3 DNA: TGTGCCAGCAGCTCTCTAGCAGTCACAGATACGCAGTATTTT

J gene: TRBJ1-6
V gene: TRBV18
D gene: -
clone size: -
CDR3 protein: CASSPNRESSPLHF
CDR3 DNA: TGTGCCAGCTCACCGAATCGGGAAAGTTCACCCCTCCACTTT